Following are 16 T cell receptor beta chains from one sample sequenced in a study of shared clonotypes between healthy human individuals. Repertoires were generated with immunoSEQ multiplex PCR, while TCRdb's copy carries only in-frame clones and drops some. The table has over 950,000 clones, about 72% seen once; the top ten hold about 0.89%. The sequenced sample was memory CD4+ T cells from PBMCs. The subset: CD45RA-negative fraction. The origin of the receptors is a man in his late teens or twenties in good health. Some clones in this sample may be carry-over from other donors' samples.

J is TRBJ1-1 and V is TRBV5-1; 9 bases align to TRBD1. Looked up from germline, CDR1 is SGHRS and CDR2 is YFSETQ. The CDR3 contains 16 residues. Unmatched junction bases numbered 7, after V lost 0 bases and J lost 4 bases. The CDR3 DNA follows: TGCGCCAGCAGCTTGGAGCCCCCGGGACAGGGCACTGAAGCTTTCTTT. This gives the protein CASSLEPPGQGTEAFF.

The chain combines TRBV28 with TRBJ2-1, with TRBD2 matching 8 bases. Losses at the gene ends were 3 bases for V and 12 bases for J; bases not matched to a gene: 10. The CDR3 consists of 14 residues. The germline CDR1 and CDR2 sequences are MDHEN and SYDVKM. This CDR3 is CASSFSGSGGAQFF. CDR3 coding DNA: TGTGCCAGCAGTTTCAGCGGGAGTGGGGGGGCGCAGTTCTTC.

The chain employs TRBV5-8 and TRBJ1-5; no clear D. Germline-derived CDR1 and CDR2 are SGHTS and YDEGEE. The germline V and J ends were trimmed by 0 bases and 10 bases, with 17 bases remaining between them. This CDR3 is 15 amino acids long. The CDR3 DNA reads as TGTGCCAGCAGCTTGGGGCGGGAGCCCTTAGGACCCCAGCATTTT. Residues: CASSLGREPLGPQHF.

This chain uses TRBV29-1 with TRBJ2-3, with a weak D call TRBD2 (6 bases). Germline CDR1 SQVTM, CDR2 ANQGSEA. V was clipped by 7 bases and J by 5 bases, with 13 bases between them. CDR3 size: 12 residues. CDR3 sequence: CSADGGLDTQYF. The CDR3 DNA reads TGCAGCGCTGACGGAGGGTTAGATACGCAGTATTTT.

A remark on this clone: The same CDR3 also results from other DNA sequences found in this sample. This chain uses TRBV20-1 with TRBJ2-5; no clear D gene. Trimming removed 4 bases at V and 4 bases at J, with 4 bases between. Germline V gene data show CDR1 as DFQATT and CDR2 as SNEGSKA (reference sequence). The CDR3 length is 10 residues. The CDR3 nucleotides read TGCAGTGCTAAAGCAGAGACCCAGTACTTC. Protein sequence: CSAKAETQYF.

The V call is TRBV30, the J call TRBJ2-5, with D maybe TRBD1 (6 bases). This CDR3 is built from 11 residues. Trimming took off 8 bases at V and 4 bases at J, with 11 bases between the two ends. The germline gives CDR1 GTSNPN, CDR2 SVGIG (reference sequence). In DNA, the CDR3 is TGTGCCCGACGGGACATAGAGACCCAGTACTTC. It is translated as CARRDIETQYF.

The CDR3 DNA reads TGCGCCAGCAGCTTTGGGCAGGGAGAGGAGACCCAGTACTTC. Its protein product is CASSFGQGEETQYF. This chain uses TRBV5-1 with TRBJ2-5; D is perhaps TRBD1 or TRBD2 (5 bases each). CDR3 length equals 14 residues. Trimming cost V 2 bases and J 5 bases, with 13 bases left between them. The germline CDR1 and CDR2 sequences are SGHRS and YFSETQ.

To note about this clone: The same CDR3 can be traced to other DNA sequences in this sample. The rearrangement links TRBV5-4 to TRBJ2-3; 13 bases agree with TRBD2. Germline trimming cut 4 bases from V and 3 bases from J; bases unmatched to any gene: 5. The CDR3 has 16 residues. Germline lookup yields CDR1 SGHNT and CDR2 YYREEE (reference sequence). The CDR3 coding sequence is TGTGCCAGCAGCCGTGGACTAGCGGGAGTAACAGATACGCAGTATTTT. Encoded protein: CASSRGLAGVTDTQYF.

This rearrangement joins TRBV30 to TRBJ1-5; TRBD1 aligns across 7 bases. J gave up 4 bases and V 2 bases, and 11 bases lay outside the gene matches. The CDR3 has 16 amino acids. The germline V gene encodes CDR1 GTSNPN and CDR2 SVGIG (reference sequence). CDR3 amino acids: CAWSPPLGQPNQPQHF. Here the CDR3 DNA reads TGTGCCTGGAGTCCGCCGCTGGGACAGCCGAATCAGCCCCAGCATTTT.

The CDR3 sequence is CASSIGQGPYNEQFF. CDR3 DNA sequence: TGTGCCAGTAGTATAGGACAGGGCCCCTACAATGAGCAGTTCTTC. The chain couples TRBV19 to TRBJ2-1; 7 bases map to TRBD1. CDR1 is LNHDA, CDR2 SQIVND, per germline (reference sequence). The CDR3 loop spans 15 amino acids. V was pared by 1 base and J by 2 bases, with 2 bases of the junction left unmatched.

This chain links TRBV28 with TRBJ1-1; 9 bases map to TRBD1. Germline CDR1 reads MDHEN; CDR2 reads SYDVKM. Germline trimming cut 5 bases from V and 4 bases from J; bases unmatched to any gene: 8. There are 15 residues in the CDR3. The CDR3 sequence: CASSPRGTGPTEAFF. The CDR3 DNA sequence: TGTGCCAGCAGTCCCCGAGGGACAGGGCCCACTGAAGCTTTCTTT.

The chain joins TRBV27 to TRBJ2-7; 9 nucleotides match TRBD2. Trimming cost V 3 bases and J 7 bases; bases outside gene matches: 10. The CDR3 extends over 15 amino acids. The V gene's germline CDR1 is MNHEY and CDR2 SMNVEV (reference sequence). The CDR3 DNA sequence: TGTGCCAGCAGTTTTCGCCCCGGGACTAGCTGGGAGCAGTACTTC. This sequence encodes CASSFRPGTSWEQYF.

The chain recombines TRBV6-4 with TRBJ2-1, with 14 bases identical to TRBD2. CDR3 size: 15 residues. V was pared by 4 bases and J by 6 bases, with 2 bases of the junction left unmatched. In germline, CDR1 is MRHNA, CDR2 SNTAGT. DNA of the CDR3: TGTGCCAGCAGTGGACTAGCGGGAGGGTCCAATGAGCAGTTCTTC. This translates into CASSGLAGGSNEQFF.

V usage is TRBV21-1 and J usage is TRBJ1-4; TRBD1 reflects the table's D call only, with no check against the DNA. TRBV21-1 is a documented pseudogene. CDR3 length: 17 amino acids. The CDR3 protein is CASSPQTGGATNEKLFF. The CDR3 DNA is TGTGCCAGCAGCCCACAGACAGGGGGTGCAACTAATGAAAAACTGTTTTTT.

V is TRBV6-6 and J is TRBJ2-1, with 7 bases matching TRBD2. CDR1 and CDR2 from the germline V gene are MNHNY and SVGAGI (reference sequence). The CDR3 extends over 14 amino acids. The junction had 9 bases not matched to a gene; V was cut back by 5 bases and J by 8 bases. The CDR3 DNA reads TGTGCCAGCAGTAAACCGGGGGGTTATGATGAGCAGTTCTTC. It specifies CASSKPGGYDEQFF.

The chain couples TRBV19 to TRBJ2-5; D is uncertain. Trimming took off 8 bases at V and 2 bases at J, with 12 bases between the two ends. The CDR3 consists of 13 residues. The germline gives CDR1 LNHDA, CDR2 SQIVND (reference sequence). The CDR3 spells CASAVGLQETQYF. CDR3 coding DNA: TGTGCCAGTGCCGTGGGCCTACAAGAGACCCAGTACTTC.